What follows are 29 T cell receptor beta chains derived from one specimen sequenced in a study of regulatory T cells in long-lasting Graves disease. Time point meaning: newly diagnosed GD, antithyroid drugs for less than 3 months. Generation of the TCR library employed RNA extracted from PBMCs. iRepertoire HTBI primers and Arm-PCR of CDR3 regions built TCR beta libraries. TCRdb processed the multiplex PCR reads anew with MiXCR; each CDR3 protein has one entry. The table records about 240,000 distinct CDR3 sequences, 20% of them present only once. The sample was peripheral blood mononuclear cells (PBMCs), taken at new diagnosis, from a patient treated with antithyroid drugs. Every receptor here comes from a female donor with Graves disease.

At least ten counts were recorded for this clonotype. Compared with germline, one end of the junction differs, possibly owing to a read error. The chain joins TRBV5-5 to TRBJ1-2; D possibly corresponds to TRBD1 (5 bases). Germline CDR1 and CDR2: SGHKS and YYEKEE (reference sequence). CDR3 length equals 15 residues. As DNA, the CDR3 is TGCGCCAGCAGCTCACAGGACCCGGCGGGCTATGGCTACACCTTC. Protein: CASSSQDPAGYGYTF.

This sequence joins TRBV28 and TRBJ2-3; TRBD2 aligns across 12 bases. CDR3 size: 16 residues. CDR1 is MDHEN and CDR2 is SYDVKM in the germline V gene. V lost 4 bases to trimming and J lost 1 base; unmatched junction nucleotides: 3. CDR3 protein: CASSSRLAGGTDTQYF. Written as DNA, the CDR3 is TGTGCCAGCAGTTCCCGACTAGCGGGGGGCACAGATACGCAGTATTTT.

This clonotype showed up many times. The CDR3 sequence is CASSFGTNNYEQYF. The CDR3 DNA reads TGTGCCAGCAGTTTCGGGACCAATAACTACGAGCAGTACTTC. This chain joins TRBV6-5 and TRBJ2-7; the D gene could be TRBD1 or TRBD2 (5 bases each). Trimming shortened V by 4 bases and J by 3 bases, and 13 bases separated the two germline ends. The germline V gene encodes CDR1 MNHEY and CDR2 SVGAGI. CDR3 length: 14 residues.

This clonotype was observed many times. For the CDR3, the DNA is TGTGCCAGCAGTCGTCTGTTGAACACTGAAGCTTTCTTT. It specifies CASSRLLNTEAFF. This sequence joins TRBV6-1 and TRBJ1-1; D is unclear. CDR1 is MNHNS, CDR2 SASEGT, per germline. V was trimmed by 5 bases and J by 0 bases, leaving 7 bases between them. This CDR3 region has 13 residues.

This clonotype has at least ten counts. This chain links TRBV6-5 with TRBJ2-1, with 9 bases that match TRBD2. The CDR3 is 15 residues long. The germline gives CDR1 MNHEY, CDR2 SVGAGI. The V and J ends lost 3 bases and 4 bases, in that order; junction bases with no gene match: 4. The CDR3 DNA is TGTGCCAGCAGTTATAGGACTAGCGAGTACAATGAGCAGTTCTTC. It codes for CASSYRTSEYNEQFF.

The gene calls are TRBV14 and TRBJ2-5, with D possibly matching TRBD2 (5 bases). This CDR3 contains 14 residues. V shed 4 bases and J shed 3 bases, with 12 bases lying between them. Germline-derived CDR1 and CDR2 are SGHDN and FVKESK. The CDR3: CASSPENGEETQYF. CDR3 bases: TGTGCCAGCAGCCCTGAGAACGGGGAAGAGACCCAGTACTTC.

This clonotype was seen many times. V usage is TRBV28 and J usage is TRBJ1-1; D gene ambiguous. With 6 bases removed from V and 7 bases from J, the gap between germline ends came to 6 bases. Germline lookup yields CDR1 MDHEN and CDR2 SYDVKM. CDR3 length: 10 residues. The CDR3 reads CASRRYEAFF. The CDR3 DNA reads TGTGCCAGCAGGCGGTATGAAGCTTTCTTT.

This clonotype was counted at least ten times. The chain links TRBV20-1 to TRBJ2-2; TRBD2 aligns across 11 bases. V shed 5 bases and J 5 bases; nucleotides not matched to a gene: 4. Germline loops: CDR1 DFQATT, CDR2 SNEGSKA (reference sequence). The CDR3 is 14 amino acids. CDR3 residues: CSALSGGGTGELFF. The DNA for the CDR3 is TGCAGTGCTCTTAGCGGGGGGGGGACCGGGGAGCTGTTTTTT.

This clonotype has just one count. The chain recombines TRBV15 with TRBJ2-7; TRBD2 is a possible D gene (5 bases). Trimming pared 5 bases from V and 5 bases from J, leaving 16 bases between. CDR3 length equals 14 residues. CDR1 is LNHNV and CDR2 is YYDKDF in the germline V gene (reference sequence). DNA for the CDR3: TGTGCCACCAGCGGAAGTTCTGGAGGCAACGAGCAGTACTTC. This translates into CATSGSSGGNEQYF.

In its sample, this clonotype was seen many times. The V call is TRBV7-2, the J call TRBJ2-7; 12 bases map to TRBD2. Trimming took 3 bases from V and 5 from J; bases not matched to a gene: 2. The CDR3 length is 14 residues. The germline CDR1 and CDR2 sequences are SGHTA and FQGNSA. The CDR3 DNA reads as TGTGCCAGCAGCTTCCTAGCGGGAGGGGACGAGCAGTACTTC. It yields the protein CASSFLAGGDEQYF.

This clonotype was picked up many times. The CDR3 DNA is TGCAGTGCTAGAGAGGTGAAGGGACTAGCGCTCAATGAGCAGTTCTTC. Translation: CSAREVKGLALNEQFF. This chain uses TRBV20-1 with TRBJ2-1; the match to TRBD2 covers 10 bases. From germline, CDR1 is DFQATT and CDR2 SNEGSKA (reference sequence). CDR3 size: 16 residues. The V gene end was trimmed by 0 bases and the J gene end by 6 bases; junction bases not matched to a gene: 8.

In its sample, this clonotype was seen many times. The CDR3 spells CASSSGSGQNEKLFF. As DNA, the CDR3 is TGTGCCAGCAGCTCGGGTTCTGGGCAGAATGAAAAACTGTTTTTT. The rearrangement links TRBV11-3 to TRBJ1-4; D ambiguous. Germline CDR1 and CDR2: SGHNT and YENEEA. The CDR3 contains 15 residues. Deletions cut 4 bases from V and 5 bases from J, with 14 bases between. The variable domain in full, completed from reference TRBV11-3 and TRBJ1-4, reads EAGVVQSPRYKIIEKKQPVAFWCNPISGHNTLYWYLQNLGQGPELLIRYENEEAVDDSQLPKDRFSAERLKGVDSTLKIQPAELGDSAVYLCASSSGSGQNEKLFFGSGTQLSVL.

This clonotype was seen repeatedly, ten times or more. The genes are TRBV12-3 or TRBV12-4 and TRBJ1-1, with TRBD1 as a possible D gene (5 bases). The CDR3 consists of 13 residues. The germline V and J ends were trimmed by 6 bases and 8 bases, with 16 bases remaining between them. The CDR3 DNA is TGTGCCAGCAGACCCGGACACCTAGGGGAAGCTTTCTTT. It translates to CASRPGHLGEAFF.

At least ten counts were recorded for this clonotype. This chain connects TRBV12-3 or TRBV12-4 to TRBJ2-1; possibly TRBD2 for D (6 bases). V lost 2 bases to trimming and J lost 6 bases, with 14 bases between them. The CDR3 loop spans 15 amino acids. CDR3 residues: CASSLLSGPFNEQFF. The CDR3 bases are TGTGCCAGCAGTTTACTTAGCGGCCCCTTCAATGAGCAGTTCTTC.

CDR3 in DNA: TGCAGTGCCACCGCCGGGACAGGGGGCGCCGATGGCTACACCTTC. Protein: CSATAGTGGADGYTF. The chain carries TRBV20-1 and TRBJ1-2, with 12 bases fitting TRBD1. Trimming took 6 bases from V and 6 from J; bases not matched to a gene: 11. The germline V gene has CDR1 DFQATT and CDR2 SNEGSKA (reference sequence). The CDR3 extends over 15 amino acids.

This clonotype was counted ten times or more. The chain has TRBV2 and TRBJ2-2; D gene ambiguous. Germline CDR1 SNHLY, CDR2 FYNNEI. This CDR3 has 11 amino acids. With 7 bases removed from V and 3 bases from J, the gap between germline ends came to 3 bases. Here the CDR3 DNA reads TGTGCCAGCATCGACACCGGGGAGCTGTTTTTT. It specifies CASIDTGELFF.

This clonotype has a count of ten or more. The V call is TRBV7-8, the J call TRBJ1-2; 7 bases are a match to TRBD1. CDR1 is SGHVS and CDR2 is FQNEAQ in the germline V gene. The junction had 10 bases not matched to a gene; V was cut back by 5 bases and J by 7 bases. The CDR3 has 14 amino acids. The CDR3 is CASSLLKTGSGYTF. As DNA, the CDR3 is TGTGCCAGCAGCCTACTCAAGACAGGGAGTGGCTACACCTTC.

The table lists this clonotype with many counts. The chain couples TRBV7-2 to TRBJ2-1, with no clear D. This CDR3 is built from 12 residues. CDR1 and CDR2 from the germline V gene are SGHTA and FQGNSA. V was cut by 3 bases and J by 9 bases, with 9 bases left in between. Here the CDR3 reads CASSFMGSEQFF. The DNA of the CDR3 is TGTGCCAGCAGCTTTATGGGATCTGAGCAGTTCTTC. Full variable domain (missing parts from reference TRBV7-2 and TRBJ2-1): GAGVSQSPSNKVTEKGKDVELRCDPISGHTALYWYRQSLGQGLEFLIYFQGNSAPDKSGLPSDRFSAERTGGSVSTLTIQRTQQEDSAVYLCASSFMGSEQFFGPGTRLTVL.

As to this clonotype: A far larger clone is one nucleotide away, so this likely arose from a read error. The gene calls are TRBV19 and TRBJ2-3, with 10 bases that match TRBD1. Germline V lookup: CDR1 LNHDA, CDR2 SQIVND (reference sequence). The CDR3 extends over 15 amino acids. After removal of 9 bases from V and 3 bases from J, the junction contained 9 bases not matched to a gene. CDR3 DNA: TGTGCCAGCAGCTTGCCGGGACAGGGGACAGATACGCAGTATTTT. This codes for CASSLPGQGTDTQYF. The whole variable domain, filled in from reference TRBV19 and TRBJ2-3, reads DGGITQSPKYLFRKEGQNVTLSCEQNLNHDAMYWYRQDPGQGLRLIYYSQIVNDFQKGDIAEGYSVSREKKESFPLTVTSAQKNPTAFYLCASSLPGQGTDTQYFGPGTRLTVL.

This clonotype has ten or more counts. The CDR3, as DNA: TGTGCCTGGAGTCTGGGTGGGAACCAAGAGACCCAGTACTTC. Its protein product is CAWSLGGNQETQYF. This chain links TRBV30 with TRBJ2-5; D remains unclear. Trimming pared 2 bases from V and 0 bases from J, leaving 10 bases between. Germline values: CDR1 GTSNPN, CDR2 SVGIG (reference sequence). There are 14 residues in the CDR3.

This clonotype was recorded at least ten times. The J gene is TRBJ2-1, the V gene TRBV28; a weak D match, TRBD2 (6 bases). Germline V CDR1 and CDR2: MDHEN, SYDVKM. V was cut by 4 bases and J by 7 bases, with 20 bases left in between. The CDR3 totals 16 residues. The CDR3 sequence: CASSSLRDSDTNEQFF. The CDR3 DNA reads as TGTGCCAGCAGTTCCCTCCGGGACTCGGACACTAATGAGCAGTTCTTC. Supplemented by reference TRBV28 and TRBJ2-1, the full variable domain reads DVKVTQSSRYLVKRTGEKVFLECVQDMDHENMFWYRQDPGLGLRLIYFSYDVKMKEKGDIPEGYSVSREKKERFSLILESASTNQTSMYLCASSSLRDSDTNEQFFGPGTRLTVL.

As for this clonotype: One base separates it from a far larger clone, so it is likely a read error. The genes are TRBV7-8 and TRBJ2-3; D could derive from TRBD1 or TRBD2 (6 bases each). The CDR3 has 18 residues. CDR1 and CDR2 (germline): SGHVS, FQNEAQ. The CDR3 DNA reads as TGTGCCAACAGCTTAGTGATGGTGGTGGGGGGCCGCACAGATACGCAGTATTTT. This codes for CANSLVMVVGGRTDTQYF.

This chain uses TRBV20-1 with TRBJ1-2; 11 nucleotides agree with TRBD1. This CDR3 is built from 13 residues. CDR1 and CDR2 from the germline V gene are DFQATT and SNEGSKA (reference sequence). The V gene end was trimmed by 7 bases and the J gene end by 3 bases; junction bases not matched to a gene: 4. The CDR3: CSDRDRGDYGYTF. CDR3 coding DNA: TGCAGTGATCGGGACAGGGGGGACTATGGCTACACCTTC.

The CDR3 coding sequence is TGTGCCAGCAGTTACGGGGGGGCAGGTGAAAAACTGTTTTTT. Its translation is CASSYGGAGEKLFF. V gene TRBV6-2 or TRBV6-3 combines with J gene TRBJ1-4, with a tentative D call TRBD1 (6 bases). Trimming left V 2 bases short and J 7 bases short, with 11 bases between. This CDR3 has 14 residues. From germline, CDR1 is MNHEY and CDR2 SVGEGT.

This clonotype was recorded a few times. CDR3 DNA: TGTGCCAGCAGTGAGGGGCTAGCCAAAAACATTCAGTACTTC. Translating gives CASSEGLAKNIQYF. This chain joins TRBV2 and TRBJ2-4; possible D gene TRBD1, 5 bases. Between the trimmed V and J ends, which lost 3 bases and 0 bases, there was a span of 6 bases. The CDR3 length is 14 residues. Germline values: CDR1 SNHLY, CDR2 FYNNEI.

On this clonotype: One base separates it from a far larger clone, so it is likely a read error. The chain combines TRBV12-3 or TRBV12-4 with TRBJ2-7; 7 positions match TRBD1. V trimming: 6 bases; J trimming: 0 bases; junction bases outside the gene matches: 5. There are 14 residues in the CDR3. In DNA form, the CDR3 reads TGTGCCAGCAGGTCCGGGACAGCCTCCTACGAGCAGTACTTC. It specifies CASRSGTASYEQYF.

This clonotype showed up many times. The chain links TRBV5-1 to TRBJ2-7; TRBD1 matches at 9 bases. The J segment lost 6 bases and the V segment lost 4 bases, leaving 11 bases of the junction unmatched. Germline CDR1 SGHRS, CDR2 YFSETQ. The CDR3 has 15 residues. CDR3 DNA: TGCGCCAGCAGCGTCGGACAGGGGACCAGAGGCGAGCAGTACTTC. Its protein is CASSVGQGTRGEQYF.

The chain is built from TRBV5-1 and TRBJ2-3, with 8 bases aligning to TRBD1. The germline gives CDR1 SGHRS, CDR2 YFSETQ. The J segment lost 1 base and the V segment lost 3 bases, leaving 7 bases of the junction unmatched. This CDR3 has 16 amino acids. The CDR3 loop reads CASSSRGLSGTDTQYF. DNA of the CDR3: TGCGCCAGCAGCTCCAGGGGGCTATCCGGCACAGATACGCAGTATTTT.

In the case of this clonotype: A read error is likely here: a far larger clone is one base away. The conserved phenylalanine or tryptophan is not found at the CDR3 terminus, so this likely reflects a read error. The V and J genes are TRBV12-3 or TRBV12-4 and TRBJ2-7; D gene unclear. CDR3 length: 16 amino acids. As DNA, the CDR3 is TGTGCCATCAGTGAGGCCTCCCGAGGCGCGACCTACGAGCAGTACTCC. This encodes CAISEASRGATYEQYS.